These 24 T cell receptor beta chains originate from one sample sequenced in a study of cytomegalovirus exposure and HLA in healthy donors. 60 Vbeta and 13 Jbeta primers were used in PCR. Assay: immunoSEQ multiplex PCR; the TCRdb copy retains only in-frame clones and omits some. The profile covers 120,000 or so clones, with less than 85% appearing a single time and 1% taken by the ten largest. Sequenced: PBMCs. These receptors all stem from a middle-aged man in good health and CMV-seronegative.

The chain employs TRBV5-5 and TRBJ2-7, with 9 bases that match TRBD1. Germline loops: CDR1 SGHKS, CDR2 YYEKEE (reference sequence). Trimming at V came to 4 bases and at J to 0 bases, leaving 5 bases not matched to a gene. This CDR3 is 15 amino acids long. CDR3 residues: CASSRLGQGSYEQYF. The CDR3 region has the DNA TGTGCCAGCAGCCGCCTGGGACAGGGCTCCTACGAGCAGTACTTC.

This CDR3 reads CASSLLAGGGLNEQFF. CDR3 DNA sequence: TGTGCCAGCAGCCTTCTAGCGGGGGGCGGTTTAAATGAGCAGTTCTTC. V and J are TRBV7-2 and TRBJ2-1; 11 bases align to TRBD2. This CDR3 is built from 16 residues. The germline CDR1 and CDR2 sequences are SGHTA and FQGNSA. Unmatched junction bases numbered 10, after V lost 5 bases and J lost 7 bases.

This clone was counted only a few times. The chain carries TRBV4-1 and TRBJ1-5; TRBD1 aligns across 7 bases. CDR3 length: 18 residues. The germline V gene has CDR1 MGHRA and CDR2 YSYEKL. V gave up 0 bases and J gave up 3 bases; unmatched junction bases: 11. This CDR3 reads CASSQDGGTVGVNQPQHF. The CDR3 DNA reads TGCGCCAGCAGCCAAGATGGTGGGACAGTGGGAGTCAATCAGCCCCAGCATTTT.

CDR3 residues: CASSLGSPSLNEQFF. DNA for the CDR3: TGCGCCAGCAGCTTAGGTAGCCCGTCGCTCAATGAGCAGTTCTTC. This chain joins TRBV5-1 and TRBJ2-1; D remains ambiguous. The CDR3 consists of 15 residues. Germline V gene sequence: CDR1 SGHRS, CDR2 YFSETQ. V lost 2 bases and J lost 6, with 15 bases in between.

For this clone: The same CDR3 also results from other DNA sequences found in this sample. This chain connects TRBV7-2 to TRBJ1-5; D gene uncertain. The CDR3 contains 13 residues. The germline V gene has CDR1 SGHTA and CDR2 FQGNSA. The germline V and J ends were trimmed by 6 bases and 0 bases, with 6 bases remaining between them. The CDR3 sequence is CASSPGSNQPQHF. In DNA form, the CDR3 reads TGTGCCAGCAGTCCAGGTAGCAATCAGCCCCAGCATTTT.

The CDR3 reads CASSLGRKGMETQYF. The CDR3 DNA is TGTGCCAGCAGCCTCGGACGGAAGGGGATGGAGACCCAGTACTTC. The chain links TRBV14 to TRBJ2-5; TRBD1 might be the D (5 bases). This CDR3 has 15 residues. Trimming shortened V by 4 bases and J by 5 bases, and 17 bases separated the two germline ends. Per the germline V gene, CDR1 is SGHDN and CDR2 is FVKESK.

The chain links TRBV5-6 to TRBJ1-1, with D maybe TRBD1 (6 bases). This CDR3 has 18 amino acids. Looked up from germline, CDR1 is SGHDT and CDR2 is YYEEEE. The V end was cut by 2 bases, the J end by 3 bases, with 23 bases between. The CDR3 region is CASSFFSRQGPRDTEAFF. The CDR3 DNA is TGTGCCAGCAGCTTTTTTAGTAGGCAGGGGCCGCGGGACACTGAAGCTTTCTTT.

This clone has only a few counts. The CDR3 loop reads CASSLAGQAHEQYF. The CDR3 DNA follows: TGCGCCAGCAGCTTGGCCGGACAGGCCCACGAGCAGTACTTC. J is TRBJ2-7 and V is TRBV5-1; 7 bases match TRBD1. V shed 0 bases and J 5 bases; nucleotides not matched to a gene: 5. Germline V lookup: CDR1 SGHRS, CDR2 YFSETQ. The CDR3 sequence is 14 residues long.

The chain is built from TRBV18 and TRBJ1-1; a weak D match, TRBD1 (5 bases). The CDR3 totals 14 residues. Germline CDR1 is KGHSH and CDR2 is LQKENI. Trimming removed 0 bases from V and 2 bases from J, with 7 bases in between. CDR3 sequence: CASSPPGPNTEAFF. The DNA for the CDR3 is TGTGCCAGCTCACCACCGGGGCCCAACACTGAAGCTTTCTTT.

The chain uses TRBV12-5 and TRBJ2-5; tentative D call: TRBD1 (6 bases). Trimming removed 5 bases from V and 2 bases from J, with 15 bases in between. The CDR3 is 15 residues long. Per germline, CDR1 LGHNT and CDR2 FRNRAP. The CDR3 DNA follows: TGTGCTAGTGGTCCGACCCGGCAGGGGCAAGAGACCCAGTACTTC. This encodes CASGPTRQGQETQYF.

A remark on this clone: Other nucleotide sequences in the sample specify the same CDR3. V is TRBV2 and J is TRBJ1-4, with 10 positions matching TRBD1. CDR3 length: 13 amino acids. Unmatched junction bases numbered 1, after V lost 6 bases and J lost 6 bases. Germline V CDR1 and CDR2: SNHLY, FYNNEI. CDR3 nucleotide sequence: TGTGCCAGCAGGGGGACAGGGGATGAAAAACTGTTTTTT. This gives the protein CASRGTGDEKLFF.

This chain uses TRBV5-1 with TRBJ1-1, with D possibly matching TRBD1 (5 bases). The CDR3 extends over 13 amino acids. The ends were cut back, 2 bases at V and 4 bases at J, with 9 bases in the middle. The germline V gene has CDR1 SGHRS and CDR2 YFSETQ. The CDR3 is CASSFGGATEAFF. CDR3 in DNA: TGCGCCAGCAGCTTCGGCGGGGCCACTGAAGCTTTCTTT.

Note on this clone: Distinct nucleotide sequences in the sample also encode this CDR3. The chain carries TRBV6-5 and TRBJ2-7, with 9 positions matching TRBD1. There are 15 residues in the CDR3. V lost 3 bases to trimming and J lost 2 bases; unmatched junction nucleotides: 5. The germline CDR1 and CDR2 sequences are MNHEY and SVGAGI. This CDR3 is CASSYAGTGTYEQYF. CDR3 nucleotide sequence: TGTGCCAGCAGTTATGCCGGGACAGGGACCTACGAGCAGTACTTC.

This clone was seen a few times. This chain joins TRBV18 and TRBJ2-2, with 9 positions matching TRBD1. V lost 2 bases and J lost 0; bases outside the gene matches: 1. The CDR3 contains 16 residues. CDR1 and CDR2 from the germline V gene are KGHSH and LQKENI. CDR3 nucleotide sequence: TGTGCCAGCTCACCAGACAGGGGGACGAACACCGGGGAGCTGTTTTTT. It codes for CASSPDRGTNTGELFF.

This clone was counted a few times. The V and J genes are TRBV5-1 and TRBJ1-1, with D tentatively TRBD1 (5 bases). CDR3 length: 13 residues. Trimming left V 2 bases short and J 3 bases short, with 8 bases between. Germline lookup yields CDR1 SGHRS and CDR2 YFSETQ. The CDR3: CASSFSGDTEAFF. CDR3 coding DNA: TGCGCCAGCAGCTTTTCGGGGGACACTGAAGCTTTCTTT.

The chain combines TRBV19 with TRBJ2-5; 10 bases agree with TRBD1. CDR3 length: 13 residues. Germline V gene data show CDR1 as LNHDA and CDR2 as SQIVND (reference sequence). V lost 6 bases to trimming and J lost 5 bases; unmatched junction nucleotides: 3. The chain's CDR3 is CASRLTGGETQYF. The CDR3 DNA is TGTGCCAGTAGACTGACAGGGGGCGAGACCCAGTACTTC.

The chain combines TRBV5-6 with TRBJ2-5, with TRBD1 matching over 8 bases. CDR1 and CDR2 from the germline V gene are SGHDT and YYEEEE. The CDR3 has 15 residues. V trimming: 2 bases; J trimming: 1 base; junction bases outside the gene matches: 4. CDR3 sequence: CASSLDRGIQETQYF. The CDR3 DNA is TGTGCCAGCAGCTTAGACAGGGGCATCCAAGAGACCCAGTACTTC.

V usage is TRBV30 and J usage is TRBJ1-5; unclear D gene. The CDR3 runs 15 residues. The germline CDR1 and CDR2 sequences are GTSNPN and SVGIG (reference sequence). Deletions cut 0 bases from V and 5 bases from J, with 14 bases between. Here the CDR3 reads CAWSVRALRDQPQHF. The CDR3 DNA is TGTGCCTGGAGTGTAAGGGCATTGCGGGATCAGCCCCAGCATTTT.

This clone was seen only once. The chain couples TRBV5-4 to TRBJ2-3; 10 bases align to TRBD1. Germline trimming cut 2 bases from V and 4 bases from J; bases unmatched to any gene: 4. The CDR3 has 15 residues. Germline V gene lookup returns CDR1 SGHNT and CDR2 YYREEE (reference sequence). CDR3: CASSFRDRGPDTQYF. In DNA, the CDR3 is TGTGCCAGCAGCTTCCGGGACAGGGGACCAGATACGCAGTATTTT.

This chain joins TRBV7-2 and TRBJ2-7; the match to TRBD2 covers 9 bases. J gave up 4 bases and V 1 base, and 5 bases lay outside the gene matches. There are 15 residues in the CDR3. CDR1 and CDR2 (germline): SGHTA, FQGNSA. As DNA, the CDR3 is TGTGCCAGCAGCTTAGATGCTAGCGGGGCATACGAGCAGTACTTC. This sequence encodes CASSLDASGAYEQYF.

This sequence joins TRBV11-2 and TRBJ2-3; TRBD2 agrees at 8 bases. The V gene end was trimmed by 3 bases and the J gene end by 5 bases; junction bases not matched to a gene: 4. This CDR3 region has 14 residues. Germline V gives CDR1 SGHAT, CDR2 FQNNGV. The CDR3 sequence: CASSFSGTVDTQYF. The DNA of the CDR3 is TGTGCCAGCAGCTTTAGCGGGACGGTAGATACGCAGTATTTT. Drawing the rest from reference TRBV11-2 and TRBJ2-3, the complete variable domain is EAGVAQSPRYKIIEKRQSVAFWCNPISGHATLYWYQQILGQGPKLLIQFQNNGVVDDSQLPKDRFSAERLKGVDSTLKIQPAKLEDSAVYLCASSFSGTVDTQYFGPGTRLTVL.

The chain recombines TRBV7-3 with TRBJ2-6, with 12 bases that match TRBD1. CDR1 is SGHTA, CDR2 FQGTGA, per germline. The CDR3 length is 16 residues. Trimming cost V 5 bases and J 4 bases; bases outside gene matches: 3. CDR3 coding DNA: TGTGCCAGCAGCCCGGGACAGGGGGCGGGGGCCAACGTCCTGACTTTC. Encoded protein: CASSPGQGAGANVLTF. Full variable domain (remainder filled in from reference TRBV7-3 and TRBJ2-6): GAGVSQTPSNKVTEKGKYVELRCDPISGHTALYWYRQSLGQGPEFLIYFQGTGAADDSGLPNDRFFAVRPEGSVSTLKIQRTERGDSAVYLCASSPGQGAGANVLTFGAGSRLTVL.

Comment on this clone: Other DNA sequences of this sample code for an identical CDR3. The chain employs TRBV7-3 and TRBJ2-1; 14 bases are a match to TRBD2. V gave up 5 bases and J gave up 9 bases; unmatched junction bases: 3. Germline-derived CDR1 and CDR2 are SGHTA and FQGTGA. The CDR3 contains 14 residues. CDR3 region: CASSPGTSGSEQFF. Here the CDR3 DNA reads TGTGCCAGCAGCCCCGGGACTAGCGGGAGTGAGCAGTTCTTC.

The rearrangement uses TRBV29-1 and TRBJ2-1; no clear D gene. CDR3 length equals 8 residues. Looked up from germline, CDR1 is SQVTM and CDR2 is ANQGSEA. With 3 bases removed from V and 15 bases from J, the gap between germline ends came to 6 bases. The CDR3 DNA reads TGCAGCGTTGAGCCCGGGTTCTTC. As protein: CSVEPGFF.